This entry concerns a single TCR beta chain. Its antigen is unidentified. TCRdb recomputed calls from the multiplex PCR reads with MiXCR, one row per CDR3 protein. The table has approximately 150,000 distinct CDR3 sequences, around a third seen once. Trimming cost V 3 bases and J 0 bases, with 20 bases left between them. This CDR3 contains 19 residues. CDR1 and CDR2 (germline): MNHEY, SMNVEV (reference sequence). This entry belongs to a study of breast tumors, draining lymph nodes, adjacent tissues. Axillary draining lymph nodes of breast cancer patients supplied the node samples. Study outcomes and limitations: The data were judged consistent with most tumor T cells coming from lymph node and expanding in tumor. Data only fit, rather than demonstrated, lymph node origin of most tumor T cells. Compared with lymph nodes, tumors were less diverse; compared with nontumor tissue, more.

The specimen sequenced was axillary lymph node tissue. The chain carries TRBV27 and TRBJ2-2; TRBD2 is a possible D gene (6 bases). This receptor was taken from a female donor with breast cancer. Some clones in this sample may be carry-over from other donors' samples. The CDR3: CASSFEASFSGANTGELFF. Written as DNA, the CDR3 is TGTGCCAGCAGTTTCGAAGCCAGTTTTAGCGGCGCGAACACCGGGGAGCTGTTTTTT.